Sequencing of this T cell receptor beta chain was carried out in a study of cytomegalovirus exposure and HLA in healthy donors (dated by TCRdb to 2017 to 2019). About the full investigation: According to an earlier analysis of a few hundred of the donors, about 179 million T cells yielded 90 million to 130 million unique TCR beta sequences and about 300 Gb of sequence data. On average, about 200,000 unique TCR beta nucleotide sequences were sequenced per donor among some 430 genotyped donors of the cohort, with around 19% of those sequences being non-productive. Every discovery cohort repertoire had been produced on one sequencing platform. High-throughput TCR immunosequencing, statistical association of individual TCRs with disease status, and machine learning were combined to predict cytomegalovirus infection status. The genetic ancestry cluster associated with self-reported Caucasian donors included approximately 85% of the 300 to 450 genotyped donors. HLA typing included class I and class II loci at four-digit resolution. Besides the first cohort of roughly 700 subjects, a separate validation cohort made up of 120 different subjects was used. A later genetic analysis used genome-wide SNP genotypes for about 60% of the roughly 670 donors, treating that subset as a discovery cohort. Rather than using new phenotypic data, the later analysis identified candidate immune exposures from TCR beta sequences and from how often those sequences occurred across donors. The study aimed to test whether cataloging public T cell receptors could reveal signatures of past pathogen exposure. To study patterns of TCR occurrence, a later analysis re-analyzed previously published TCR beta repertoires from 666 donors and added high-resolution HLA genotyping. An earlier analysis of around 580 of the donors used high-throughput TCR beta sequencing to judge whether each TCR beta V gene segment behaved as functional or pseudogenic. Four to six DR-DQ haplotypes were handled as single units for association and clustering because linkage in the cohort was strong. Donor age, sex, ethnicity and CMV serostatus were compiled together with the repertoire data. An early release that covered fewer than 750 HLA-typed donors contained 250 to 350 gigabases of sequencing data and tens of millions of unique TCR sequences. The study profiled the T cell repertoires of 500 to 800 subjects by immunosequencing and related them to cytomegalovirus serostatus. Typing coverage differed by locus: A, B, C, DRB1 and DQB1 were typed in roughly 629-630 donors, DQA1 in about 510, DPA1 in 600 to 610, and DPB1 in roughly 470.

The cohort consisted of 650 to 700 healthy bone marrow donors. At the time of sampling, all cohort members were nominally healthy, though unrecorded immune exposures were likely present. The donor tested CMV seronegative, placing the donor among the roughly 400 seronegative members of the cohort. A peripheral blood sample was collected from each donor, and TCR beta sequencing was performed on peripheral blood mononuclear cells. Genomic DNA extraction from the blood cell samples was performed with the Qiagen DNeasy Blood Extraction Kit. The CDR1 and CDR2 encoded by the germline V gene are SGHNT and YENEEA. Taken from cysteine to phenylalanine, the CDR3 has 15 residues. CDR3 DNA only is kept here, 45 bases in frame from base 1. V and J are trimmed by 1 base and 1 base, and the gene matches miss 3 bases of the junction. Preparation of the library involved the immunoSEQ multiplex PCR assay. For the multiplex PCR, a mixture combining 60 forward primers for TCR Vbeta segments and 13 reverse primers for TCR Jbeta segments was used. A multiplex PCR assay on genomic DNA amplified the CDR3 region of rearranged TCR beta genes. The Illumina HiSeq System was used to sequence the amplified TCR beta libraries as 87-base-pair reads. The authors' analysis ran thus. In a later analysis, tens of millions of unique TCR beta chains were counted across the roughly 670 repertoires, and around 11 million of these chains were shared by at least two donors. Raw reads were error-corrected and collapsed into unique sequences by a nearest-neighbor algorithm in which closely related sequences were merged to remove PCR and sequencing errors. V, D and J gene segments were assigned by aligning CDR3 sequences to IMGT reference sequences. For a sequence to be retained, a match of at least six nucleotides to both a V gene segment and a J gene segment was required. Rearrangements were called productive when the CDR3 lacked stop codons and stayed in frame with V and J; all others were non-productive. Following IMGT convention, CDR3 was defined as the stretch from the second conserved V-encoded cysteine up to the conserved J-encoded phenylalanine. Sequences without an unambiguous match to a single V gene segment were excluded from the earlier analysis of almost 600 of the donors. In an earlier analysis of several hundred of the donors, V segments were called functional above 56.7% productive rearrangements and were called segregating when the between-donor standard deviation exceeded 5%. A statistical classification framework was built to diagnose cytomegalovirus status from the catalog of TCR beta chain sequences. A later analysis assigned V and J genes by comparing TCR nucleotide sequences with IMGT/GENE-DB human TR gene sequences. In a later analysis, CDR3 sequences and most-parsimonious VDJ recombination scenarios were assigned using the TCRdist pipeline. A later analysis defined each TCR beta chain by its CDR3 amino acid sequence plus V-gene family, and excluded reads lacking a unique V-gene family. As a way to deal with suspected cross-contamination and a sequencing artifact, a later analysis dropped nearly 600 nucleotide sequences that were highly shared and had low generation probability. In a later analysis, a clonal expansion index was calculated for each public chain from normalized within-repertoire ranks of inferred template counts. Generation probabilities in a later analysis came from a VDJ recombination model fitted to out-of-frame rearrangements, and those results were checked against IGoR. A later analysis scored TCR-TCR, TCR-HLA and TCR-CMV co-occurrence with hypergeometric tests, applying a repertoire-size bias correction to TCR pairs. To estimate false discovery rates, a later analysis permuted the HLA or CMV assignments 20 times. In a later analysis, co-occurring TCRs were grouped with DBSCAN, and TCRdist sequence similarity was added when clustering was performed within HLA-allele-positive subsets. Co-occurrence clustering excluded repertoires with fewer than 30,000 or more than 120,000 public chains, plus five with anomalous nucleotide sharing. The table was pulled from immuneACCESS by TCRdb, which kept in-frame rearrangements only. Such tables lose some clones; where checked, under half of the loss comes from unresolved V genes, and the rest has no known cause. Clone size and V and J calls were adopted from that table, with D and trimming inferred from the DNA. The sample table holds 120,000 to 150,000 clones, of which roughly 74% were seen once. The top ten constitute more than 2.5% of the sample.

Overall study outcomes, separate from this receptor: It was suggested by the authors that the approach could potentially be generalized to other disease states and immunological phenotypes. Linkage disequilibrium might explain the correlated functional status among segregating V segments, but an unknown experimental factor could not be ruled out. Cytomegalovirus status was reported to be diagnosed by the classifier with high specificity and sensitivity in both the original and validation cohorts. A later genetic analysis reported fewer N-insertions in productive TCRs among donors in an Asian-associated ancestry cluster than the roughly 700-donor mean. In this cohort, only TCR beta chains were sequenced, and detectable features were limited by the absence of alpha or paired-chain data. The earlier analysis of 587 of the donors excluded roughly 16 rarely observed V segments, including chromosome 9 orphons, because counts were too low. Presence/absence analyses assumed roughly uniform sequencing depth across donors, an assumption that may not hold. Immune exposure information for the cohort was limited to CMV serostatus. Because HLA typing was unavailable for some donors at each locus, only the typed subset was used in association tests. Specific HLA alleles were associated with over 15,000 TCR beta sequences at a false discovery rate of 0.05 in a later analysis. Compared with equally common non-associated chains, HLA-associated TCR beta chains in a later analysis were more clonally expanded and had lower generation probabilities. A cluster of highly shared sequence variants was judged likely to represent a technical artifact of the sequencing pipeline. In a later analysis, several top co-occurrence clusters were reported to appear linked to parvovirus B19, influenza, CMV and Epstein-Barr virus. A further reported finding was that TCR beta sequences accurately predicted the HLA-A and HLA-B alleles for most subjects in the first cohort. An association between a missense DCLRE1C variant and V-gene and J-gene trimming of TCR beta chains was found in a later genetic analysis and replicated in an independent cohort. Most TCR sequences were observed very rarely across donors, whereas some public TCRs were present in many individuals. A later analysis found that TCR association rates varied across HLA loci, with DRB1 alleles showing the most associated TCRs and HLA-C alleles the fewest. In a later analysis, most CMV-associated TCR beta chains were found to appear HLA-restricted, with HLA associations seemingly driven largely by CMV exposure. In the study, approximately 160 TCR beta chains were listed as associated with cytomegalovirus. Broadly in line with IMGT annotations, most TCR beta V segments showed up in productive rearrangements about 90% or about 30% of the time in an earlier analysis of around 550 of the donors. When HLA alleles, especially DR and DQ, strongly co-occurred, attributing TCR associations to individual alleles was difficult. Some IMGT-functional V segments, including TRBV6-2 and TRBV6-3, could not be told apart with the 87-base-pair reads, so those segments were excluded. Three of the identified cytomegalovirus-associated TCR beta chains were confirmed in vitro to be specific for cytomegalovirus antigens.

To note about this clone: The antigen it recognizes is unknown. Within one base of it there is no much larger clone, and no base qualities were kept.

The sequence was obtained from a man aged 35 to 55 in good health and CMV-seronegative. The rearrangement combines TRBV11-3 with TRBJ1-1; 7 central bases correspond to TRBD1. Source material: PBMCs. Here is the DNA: TGTGCCAGCAGCTTAGGGCAGGGGGAGAACACTGAAGCTTTCTTT. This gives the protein CASSLGQGENTEAFF. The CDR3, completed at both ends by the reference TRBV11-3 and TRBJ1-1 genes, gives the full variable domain EAGVVQSPRYKIIEKKQPVAFWCNPISGHNTLYWYLQNLGQGPELLIRYENEEAVDDSQLPKDRFSAERLKGVDSTLKIQPAELGDSAVYLCASSLGQGENTEAFFGQGTRLTVV.